The 12 T cell receptor beta chains below were found in one sample sequenced in a study of T cells after posttransplantation cyclophosphamide. Sampled 1 year posttransplant, controls received myeloablative marrow transplants, methotrexate and a calcineurin inhibitor. The method was immunoSEQ multiplex PCR; TCRdb's version includes in-frame clones alone and lacks a portion of them. The sample contains around 17,000 clones, around 84% of which appear only once. Sample: PBMCs, taken after allogeneic stem cell transplant with calcineurin inhibitor and methotrexate. Receptors originate from a female patient aged 18-30 years who received an allogeneic stem cell transplant from an unrelated donor, was CMV-positive, and had acute and chronic GVHD. Among the T cells, some may be from the graft donor.

The chain is built from TRBV14 and TRBJ1-6; 7 bases agree with TRBD1. This CDR3 has 12 amino acids. With V trimmed by 4 bases and J by 14 bases, 5 bases remained unmatched. Germline values: CDR1 SGHDN, CDR2 FVKESK. CDR3 in amino acids: CASSPDRRALHF. As DNA, the CDR3 is TGTGCCAGCAGCCCGGACAGGAGGGCCCTCCACTTT.

This clone is a singleton in its sample. The V gene is TRBV11-2, the J gene TRBJ1-1, with 8 bases fitting TRBD1. This CDR3 contains 16 residues. V dropped 4 bases and J dropped 4; count of bases not matched to a gene: 11. Germline V CDR1 and CDR2: SGHAT, FQNNGV. CDR3 DNA: TGTGCCAGCAGCTGGAGAATCCACAGGGGGAGCACTGAAGCTTTCTTT. Residues: CASSWRIHRGSTEAFF.

This rearrangement joins TRBV6-1 to TRBJ2-5, with D hard to call. Matching the DNA end better, TRBJ2-7 makes the J call doubtful. CDR1 and CDR2 (germline): MNHNS, SASEGT. The CDR3 is 13 residues long. This CDR3 reads CASSELPRNEQYF. Here the CDR3 DNA reads TGTGCCAGCAGTGAACTCCCAAGAAACGAGCAGTACTTC.

The chain has TRBV5-5 and TRBJ2-7; the D gene is possibly TRBD2 (5 bases). Germline assignment: CDR1 SGHKS and CDR2 YYEKEE (reference sequence). Trimming removed 4 bases at V and 3 bases at J, with 11 bases between. The CDR3 spans 13 residues. The CDR3 nucleotides read TGTGCCAGCAGCACTCACGGGGTCTACGAGCAGTACTTC. It translates to CASSTHGVYEQYF.

This rearrangement joins TRBV7-9 to TRBJ2-2; TRBD1 matches at 9 bases. V lost 1 base to trimming and J lost 4 bases; unmatched junction nucleotides: 7. Germline CDR1 reads SEHNR; CDR2 reads FQNEAQ (reference sequence). This CDR3 has 17 residues. The CDR3 nucleotides read TGTGCCAGCAGCTTAGACCCGGGACAGGGTTTCACCGGGGAGCTGTTTTTT. Protein product: CASSLDPGQGFTGELFF. The whole variable domain, remainder taken from reference TRBV7-9 and TRBJ2-2, is DTGVSQNPRHKITKRGQNVTFRCDPISEHNRLYWYRQTLGQGPEFLTYFQNEAQLEKSRLLSDRFSAERPKGSFSTLEIQRTEQGDSAMYLCASSLDPGQGFTGELFFGEGSRLTVL.

The rearrangement joins TRBV19 to TRBJ2-1, with TRBD2 matching 10 bases. This CDR3 region has 15 residues. CDR1 and CDR2 (germline): LNHDA, SQIVND (reference sequence). V lost 7 bases, J lost 2 bases, and 5 bases stayed unmatched. CDR3 sequence: CASKWTSGPYNEQFF. CDR3 nucleotide sequence: TGTGCCAGTAAATGGACTAGCGGCCCCTACAATGAGCAGTTCTTC.

The rearrangement uses TRBV28 and TRBJ2-7, with a possible D match to TRBD2 (6 bases). The CDR3 extends over 17 amino acids. Trimming cost V 6 bases and J 0 bases, with 21 bases left between them. CDR1 and CDR2 from the germline V gene are MDHEN and SYDVKM. CDR3 coding DNA: TGTGCCAGCAGCCCCGAAACGGGACTCTGGGGCTCCTACGAGCAGTACTTC. Translation: CASSPETGLWGSYEQYF.

The gene calls are TRBV15 and TRBJ2-3; the D gene is possibly TRBD1 (6 bases). Trimming left V 3 bases short and J 3 bases short, with 13 bases between. The CDR3 totals 15 residues. CDR1 is LNHNV and CDR2 is YYDKDF in the germline V gene (reference sequence). CDR3 loop: CATSRGALRTDTQYF. The CDR3 DNA is TGTGCCACCAGCAGGGGGGCGCTCAGGACAGATACGCAGTATTTT.

This chain connects TRBV19 to TRBJ1-1; D is unresolved. The CDR3 spans 11 residues. The V and J ends lost 9 bases and 8 bases respectively, with 13 bases between them. CDR1 LNHDA and CDR2 SQIVND come from the germline V gene (reference sequence). CDR3 DNA: TGTGCCAGCAAGGAGAGAAGGGAAGCTTTCTTT. Translated, it gives CASKERREAFF. Using reference TRBV19 and TRBJ1-1 for the parts outside the CDR3, the full variable domain is DGGITQSPKYLFRKEGQNVTLSCEQNLNHDAMYWYRQDPGQGLRLIYYSQIVNDFQKGDIAEGYSVSREKKESFPLTVTSAQKNPTAFYLCASKERREAFFGQGTRLTVV.

The V and J genes are TRBV2 and TRBJ2-2; 9 nucleotides line up with TRBD1. Germline CDR1 SNHLY, CDR2 FYNNEI. CDR3 length equals 16 residues. Losses at the gene ends were 6 bases for V and 2 bases for J; bases not matched to a gene: 7. CDR3 loop: CASSSRDRDNTGELFF. CDR3 bases: TGTGCCAGCAGCTCCCGGGACAGGGATAACACCGGGGAGCTGTTTTTT. Full variable domain (missing parts from reference TRBV2 and TRBJ2-2): EPEVTQTPSHQVTQMGQEVILRCVPISNHLYFYWYRQILGQKVEFLVSFYNNEISEKSEIFDDQFSVERPDGSNFTLKIRSTKLEDSAMYFCASSSRDRDNTGELFFGEGSRLTVL.

This clone has just a few counts. This chain joins TRBV11-2 and TRBJ1-3; possible D gene TRBD1, 6 bases. Germline loops: CDR1 SGHAT, CDR2 FQNNGV. CDR3 size: 15 residues. V shed 3 bases and J shed 0 bases, with 9 bases lying between them. This CDR3 is CASSFWTVSGNTIYF. CDR3 DNA: TGTGCCAGCAGCTTTTGGACAGTCTCTGGAAACACCATATATTTT. Filled out from reference TRBV11-2 and TRBJ1-3, the complete variable domain reads EAGVAQSPRYKIIEKRQSVAFWCNPISGHATLYWYQQILGQGPKLLIQFQNNGVVDDSQLPKDRFSAERLKGVDSTLKIQPAKLEDSAVYLCASSFWTVSGNTIYFGEGSWLTVV.

The V and J genes are TRBV10-2 and TRBJ1-1; 8 bases line up with TRBD1. Trimming at V came to 6 bases and at J to 4 bases, leaving 10 bases not matched to a gene. CDR1 is WSHSY and CDR2 is SAAADI in the germline V gene. There are 15 residues in the CDR3. CDR3 protein: CASRNQGASSTEAFF. DNA of the CDR3: TGCGCCAGCAGGAATCAGGGGGCAAGTAGCACTGAAGCTTTCTTT.